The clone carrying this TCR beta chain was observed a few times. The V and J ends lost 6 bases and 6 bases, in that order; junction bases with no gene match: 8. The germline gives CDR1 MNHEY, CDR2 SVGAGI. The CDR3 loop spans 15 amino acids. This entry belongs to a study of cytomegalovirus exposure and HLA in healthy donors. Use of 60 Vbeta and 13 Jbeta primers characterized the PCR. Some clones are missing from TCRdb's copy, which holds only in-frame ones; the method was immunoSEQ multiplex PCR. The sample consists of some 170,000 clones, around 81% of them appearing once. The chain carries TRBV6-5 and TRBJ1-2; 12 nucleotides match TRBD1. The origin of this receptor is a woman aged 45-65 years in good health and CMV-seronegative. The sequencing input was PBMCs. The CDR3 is CASRSPGQGANGYTF. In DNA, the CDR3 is TGTGCCAGCAGGTCCCCGGGACAGGGGGCAAATGGCTACACCTTC.